Below, 26 T cell receptor beta chains from the same sample are listed, as sequenced in a study of T cells in Graves' hyperthyroidism and ophthalmopathy. The CDR3 regions of TCR beta were amplified from RNA transcripts. An initial round of RT-PCR targeting the TCR CDR3 relied on the HTBI primer set. TCRdb reanalysed the multiplex PCR reads using MiXCR and keeps one entry per CDR3 protein. In the table there are 450,000 to 700,000 distinct CDR3 sequences, roughly 50% of which are singletons. Sequencing was done on a sample of peripheral blood or thyroid tissue (not recorded which). These receptors were obtained from an adult woman with Graves' disease, either hyperthyroidism or ophthalmopathy (not recorded which).

The chain is built from TRBV29-1 and TRBJ2-5; D is perhaps TRBD2 (6 bases). This CDR3 spans 14 amino acids. The V gene's germline CDR1 is SQVTM and CDR2 ANQGSEA. Trimming took 5 bases from V and 5 from J, leaving 18 bases between them. CDR3: CSVSPSGVLETQYF. CDR3 nucleotides: TGCAGCGTTTCTCCCTCGGGGGTTCTGGAGACCCAGTACTTC.

The rearrangement links TRBV10-3 to TRBJ1-2; a weak D match, TRBD1 (5 bases). Trimming took 6 bases from V and 4 from J, leaving 15 bases between them. Germline V gene sequence: CDR1 ENHRY, CDR2 SYGVKD. This CDR3 is 14 amino acids long. In nucleotides, the CDR3 is TGTGCCATCAGGGCAGAGACAGAACCCTATGGCTACACCTTC. Protein sequence: CAIRAETEPYGYTF.

The J gene is TRBJ1-2, the V gene TRBV20-1, with D possibly being TRBD1 (6 bases). CDR1 is DFQATT, CDR2 SNEGSKA, per germline (reference sequence). This CDR3 is built from 12 residues. Deletions cut 1 base from V and 8 bases from J, with 11 bases between. The CDR3 DNA follows: TGCAGTGCTAGAGCGGGGGCGCAGGGCTACACCTTC. Amino acid sequence: CSARAGAQGYTF.

V gene TRBV30 combines with J gene TRBJ1-3; D unresolved. This CDR3 has 12 amino acids. Trimming took 4 bases from V and 3 from J, leaving 7 bases between them. Per germline, CDR1 GTSNPN and CDR2 SVGIG (reference sequence). CDR3 sequence (DNA): TGTGCCTGGACTCGGGATGGAAACACCATATATTTT. Amino acid sequence: CAWTRDGNTIYF.

In its sample, this clonotype was seen many times. The chain carries TRBV20-1 and TRBJ1-2; tentatively, D is TRBD1 (5 bases). Trimming left V 3 bases short and J 0 bases short, with 8 bases between. The CDR3 is 13 residues long. Germline V gives CDR1 DFQATT, CDR2 SNEGSKA (reference sequence). The CDR3 protein is CSASREANYGYTF. The CDR3 nucleotides read TGCAGTGCTAGCAGGGAAGCTAACTATGGCTACACCTTC.

This clonotype has a count of ten or more. The chain has TRBV9 and TRBJ1-2; 8 bases fit TRBD1. V dropped 0 bases and J dropped 2; count of bases not matched to a gene: 0. Germline V lookup: CDR1 SGDLS, CDR2 YYNGEE. The CDR3 contains 14 residues. The CDR3 sequence: CASSVGQGNYGYTF. DNA for the CDR3: TGTGCCAGCAGCGTAGGACAGGGGAACTATGGCTACACCTTC.

The CDR3 is CASSLNPRGNQPQHF. CDR3 bases: TGTGCCAGCAGCTTGAACCCTAGAGGCAATCAGCCCCAGCATTTT. V usage is TRBV5-6 and J usage is TRBJ1-5; D gene uncertain. V lost 1 base to trimming and J lost 2 bases, with 10 bases between them. The CDR3 has 15 amino acids. CDR1 and CDR2 from the germline V gene are SGHDT and YYEEEE.

There are many counts of this clonotype. The V call is TRBV10-3, the J call TRBJ2-7, with D tentatively TRBD1 (6 bases). Germline values: CDR1 ENHRY, CDR2 SYGVKD. Between the trimmed V and J ends, which lost 7 bases and 5 bases, there was a span of 12 bases. This CDR3 region has 12 residues. Written as DNA, the CDR3 is TGTGCCATCAAGACAGGACTGAACGAGCAGTACTTC. This translates into CAIKTGLNEQYF.

This clonotype came up a few times. The chain couples TRBV29-1 to TRBJ2-1; 11 nucleotides align to TRBD2. Germline V gives CDR1 SQVTM, CDR2 ANQGSEA. The CDR3 totals 15 residues. Germline trimming cut 0 bases from V and 9 bases from J; bases unmatched to any gene: 7. This CDR3 is CSVEDRLAGTSEQFF. DNA of the CDR3: TGCAGCGTTGAAGATCGACTAGCGGGGACAAGTGAGCAGTTCTTC.

The chain joins TRBV7-9 to TRBJ1-1; a weak D match, TRBD1 (6 bases). Germline CDR1 is SEHNR and CDR2 is FQNEAQ (reference sequence). Trimming removed 5 bases at V and 1 base at J, with 17 bases between. This CDR3 is built from 16 residues. The CDR3 nucleotides read TGTGCCAGCAGCCCGAAAGGGGGACCTGAGAACACTGAAGCTTTCTTT. Amino acid sequence: CASSPKGGPENTEAFF.

This clonotype was counted many times. The chain has TRBV28 and TRBJ1-2; no firm D call. The V end lost 3 bases, the J end lost 4 bases, and 6 bases lay between the germline ends. CDR1 is MDHEN, CDR2 SYDVKM, per germline. The CDR3 loop spans 12 amino acids. DNA for the CDR3: TGTGCCAGCAGTTTTATTGGCTATGGCTACACCTTC. This translates into CASSFIGYGYTF.

The chain recombines TRBV29-1 with TRBJ1-3; TRBD1 is a possible D gene (5 bases). The CDR3 extends over 14 amino acids. V was pared by 8 bases and J by 0 bases, with 14 bases between. Germline lookup yields CDR1 SQVTM and CDR2 ANQGSEA. CDR3 protein: CSLRGGHSGNTIYF. The CDR3 nucleotides read TGCAGCTTACGGGGCGGACACTCTGGAAACACCATATATTTT.

This clonotype was recorded a few times. The chain joins TRBV30 to TRBJ2-7; TRBD2 matches at 7 bases. CDR1 and CDR2 (germline): GTSNPN, SVGIG (reference sequence). The junction had 8 bases not matched to a gene; V was cut back by 3 bases and J by 6 bases. The CDR3 is 13 residues long. This CDR3 reads CAWRHSGTSEQYF. CDR3 in DNA: TGTGCCTGGAGACACAGCGGGACGTCCGAGCAGTACTTC.

The V and J genes are TRBV6-6 and TRBJ1-6; 7 bases fit TRBD1. Germline CDR1 and CDR2: MNHNY and SVGAGI (reference sequence). The trim removed 5 bases at V and 11 bases at J, leaving 9 bases unmatched. CDR3 length: 14 amino acids. The CDR3 loop is CASSTGQDRTPLHF. The CDR3 bases are TGTGCCAGCAGTACGGGGCAGGACAGGACACCCCTCCACTTT.

This clonotype has more than one count but fewer than ten. The chain couples TRBV5-5 to TRBJ2-7, with a weak D call TRBD1 (5 bases). V dropped 0 bases and J dropped 3 bases, with 13 bases sitting between them. The CDR3 extends over 15 amino acids. CDR1 is SGHKS, CDR2 YYEKEE, per germline (reference sequence). CDR3 region: CASSLGQGTSYEQYF. CDR3 DNA: TGTGCCAGCAGCTTGGGGCAGGGTACAAGCTACGAGCAGTACTTC.

The chain uses TRBV9 and TRBJ1-1; possibly TRBD1 for D (5 bases). V gave up 9 bases and J gave up 3 bases, with 12 bases separating them. The CDR3 consists of 12 residues. CDR1 is SGDLS and CDR2 is YYNGEE in the germline V gene. The DNA for the CDR3 is TGTGCCACACAGGAATTGGACACTGAAGCTTTCTTT. It specifies CATQELDTEAFF.

V and J are TRBV10-1 and TRBJ2-2; the D gene could be TRBD1 or TRBD2 (5 bases each). Germline CDR1 and CDR2: WNHNN and SYGVQD (reference sequence). This CDR3 comprises 15 residues. Trimming removed 0 bases at V and 6 bases at J, with 11 bases between. The DNA of the CDR3 is TGCGCCAGCAGTGAGTCGGAACGGGGCCCCGGGGAGCTGTTTTTT. Its protein product is CASSESERGPGELFF.

This clonotype was found many times. The chain recombines TRBV10-3 with TRBJ2-2; 8 positions match TRBD2. V lost 6 bases to trimming and J lost 2 bases; unmatched junction nucleotides: 8. This CDR3 comprises 16 residues. CDR1 and CDR2 from the germline V gene are ENHRY and SYGVKD. The CDR3 sequence: CAIRGIAGKNTGELFF. DNA of the CDR3: TGTGCCATCAGGGGTATAGCGGGGAAAAACACCGGGGAGCTGTTTTTT.

The V and J genes are TRBV6-1 and TRBJ2-7; no firm D call. Germline V gene lookup returns CDR1 MNHNS and CDR2 SASEGT. This CDR3 contains 12 residues. Trimming left V 9 bases short and J 1 base short, with 10 bases between. CDR3 region: CASASGSYEQYF. The CDR3 DNA reads TGTGCCAGTGCTTCCGGTTCCTACGAGCAGTACTTC.

This clonotype was seen many times. The chain employs TRBV6-6 and TRBJ1-5, with 8 bases fitting TRBD1. The CDR3 is 12 residues long. Germline CDR1 MNHNY, CDR2 SVGAGI (reference sequence). V lost 4 bases to trimming and J lost 15 bases; unmatched junction nucleotides: 8. CDR3 nucleotides: TGTGCCAGCAGTTCACAGGGGGGGCTACGGCATTTT. Translation gives CASSSQGGLRHF.

Notes on this clonotype: The junction shows a germline mismatch at one end, possibly a read error. This chain connects TRBV2 to TRBJ2-5; possibly TRBD1 for D (6 bases). Germline-derived CDR1 and CDR2 are SNHLY and FYNNEI. The CDR3 loop spans 14 amino acids. CDR3 nucleotide sequence: TGTGCCAGCAGTGAATTGAGTGGTAGGGACATGGGTGACTTC. Its translation is CASSELSGRDMGDF.

This clonotype was found many times. The chain couples TRBV20-1 to TRBJ1-2; maybe TRBD1 (5 bases). CDR1 is DFQATT and CDR2 is SNEGSKA in the germline V gene (reference sequence). This CDR3 contains 13 residues. V was cut by 3 bases and J by 8 bases, with 16 bases left in between. The CDR3, as DNA: TGCAGTGCTAGGCCGCCAGGGCTTTGGGGCTACACCTTC. Encoded protein: CSARPPGLWGYTF.

This clonotype was observed a few times. The chain is built from TRBV29-1 and TRBJ1-1; 7 nucleotides agree with TRBD1. The CDR3 has 14 residues. Per germline, CDR1 SQVTM and CDR2 ANQGSEA. After removal of 7 bases from V and 1 base from J, the junction contained 9 bases not matched to a gene. The CDR3 bases are TGCAGCGCTGACAGGGCGAGCGCGAACACTGAAGCTTTCTTT. Translation gives CSADRASANTEAFF.

This sequence joins TRBV7-6 and TRBJ2-1, with 15 bases aligning to TRBD2. The CDR3 is 16 amino acids. Germline CDR1 is SGHVS and CDR2 is FNYEAQ. The junction had 1 base not matched to a gene; V was cut back by 1 base and J by 6 bases. CDR3: CASSLGTSGRANEQFF. Here the CDR3 DNA reads TGTGCCAGCAGCTTAGGGACTAGCGGGAGGGCCAATGAGCAGTTCTTC.

Only a few counts were recorded for this clonotype. V usage is TRBV6-1 and J usage is TRBJ2-1; TRBD2 matches 12 bases. CDR1 and CDR2 from the germline V gene are MNHNS and SASEGT. The V and J ends lost 5 bases and 7 bases, in that order; junction bases with no gene match: 21. The CDR3 contains 20 residues. The DNA for the CDR3 is TGTGCCAGCAGTCTCAGGGGCTGGGGACTGACTAGCGGGAGTATAAATGAGCAGTTCTTC. Amino acids: CASSLRGWGLTSGSINEQFF.

The V and J genes are TRBV7-9 and TRBJ2-2; D might be TRBD2 (5 bases). The CDR3 loop spans 13 amino acids. Germline loops: CDR1 SEHNR, CDR2 FQNEAQ (reference sequence). Trimming pared 6 bases from V and 7 bases from J, leaving 12 bases between. CDR3 in DNA: TGTGCCAGCAGAAACTACGAGGGCGGGGAGCTGTTTTTT. Translation gives CASRNYEGGELFF.